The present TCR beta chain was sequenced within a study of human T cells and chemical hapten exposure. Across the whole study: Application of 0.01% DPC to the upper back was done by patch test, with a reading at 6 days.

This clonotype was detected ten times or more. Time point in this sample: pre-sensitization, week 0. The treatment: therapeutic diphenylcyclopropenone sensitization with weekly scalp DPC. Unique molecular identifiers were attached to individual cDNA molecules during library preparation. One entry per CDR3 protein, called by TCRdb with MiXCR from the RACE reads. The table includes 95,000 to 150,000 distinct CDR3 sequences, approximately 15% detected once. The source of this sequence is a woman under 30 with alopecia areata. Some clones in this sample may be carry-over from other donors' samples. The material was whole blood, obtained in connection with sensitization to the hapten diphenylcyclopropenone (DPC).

CDR3 coding DNA: TGTGCCACCCGAGGGGTATCTGGCTACACCTTC. Its protein is CATRGVSGYTF. The V and J genes are TRBV19 and TRBJ1-2, with a weak D call TRBD1 (5 bases). Germline V gives CDR1 LNHDA, CDR2 SQIVND (reference sequence). The CDR3 totals 11 residues. The V end lost 10 bases, the J end lost 7 bases, and 13 bases lay between the germline ends.